The 27 T cell receptor beta chains listed next were all sequenced from one sample in a study of T-cell reconstitution after alpha-beta-depleted transplantation in children. Preparation of the TCRbeta library was carried out with unique molecular identifiers. One entry per CDR3 protein results from TCRdb running MiXCR on the PCR reads. The sample lists roughly 400,000 distinct CDR3 sequences; 43% were seen once. Sequenced here: PBMCs, sampled before TCRalphabeta/CD19-depleted stem cell transplant. The receptors stem from a girl aged 2-10 years with aplastic anemia, due to receive a stem cell transplant.

The chain employs TRBV30 and TRBJ2-7, with D uncertain. The CDR3 is 14 residues long. Trimming removed 0 bases from V and 3 bases from J, with 12 bases in between. Germline V gives CDR1 GTSNPN, CDR2 SVGIG (reference sequence). The CDR3 DNA sequence: TGTGCCTGGAGTGTAAAGGCAGTGAACTACGAGCAGTACTTC. Its translation: CAWSVKAVNYEQYF. Using reference TRBV30 and TRBJ2-7 for the parts outside the CDR3, the full variable domain is SQTIHQWPATLVQPVGSPLSLECTVEGTSNPNLYWYRQAAGRGLQLLFYSVGIGQISSEVPQNLSASRPQDRQFILSSKKLLLSDSGFYLCAWSVKAVNYEQYFGPGTRLTVT.

This clonotype was observed many times. The chain is built from TRBV6-1 and TRBJ2-3, with D tentatively TRBD2 (5 bases). The CDR3 sequence is 14 residues long. V lost 4 bases and J lost 6, with 14 bases in between. CDR1 MNHNS and CDR2 SASEGT come from the germline V gene. The CDR3 here is CASSGNSATDTQYF. As DNA, the CDR3 is TGTGCCAGCAGTGGAAATAGCGCGACGGATACGCAGTATTTT.

The chain's CDR3 is CASSQEGVSIAYEQYF. The CDR3 DNA reads TGTGCCAGCAGCCAAGAGGGAGTATCTATAGCCTACGAGCAGTACTTC. The chain joins TRBV4-2 to TRBJ2-7; D perhaps matches TRBD2 (5 bases). Looked up from germline, CDR1 is LGHNA and CDR2 is YNFKEQ. This CDR3 spans 16 amino acids. The V end lost 0 bases, the J end lost 2 bases, and 14 bases lay between the germline ends.

The gene calls are TRBV4-2 and TRBJ2-2; D is possibly TRBD2 (6 bases). The CDR3 sequence is 16 residues long. The V end lost 0 bases, the J end lost 1 base, and 9 bases lay between the germline ends. The germline CDR1 and CDR2 sequences are LGHNA and YNFKEQ. The chain's CDR3 is CASSQDYGGNTGELFF. As DNA, the CDR3 is TGTGCCAGCAGCCAAGATTACGGGGGGAACACCGGGGAGCTGTTTTTT.

This clonotype appeared a few times. The J gene is TRBJ2-1, the V gene TRBV11-2; D gene unclear. Trimming took off 3 bases at V and 4 bases at J, with 7 bases between the two ends. Germline-derived CDR1 and CDR2 are SGHAT and FQNNGV. The CDR3 has 13 residues. This chain's CDR3 is CASSFDTYNEQFF. The DNA for the CDR3 is TGTGCCAGCAGCTTTGACACTTACAATGAGCAGTTCTTC.

The chain couples TRBV20-1 to TRBJ2-7; 11 bases align to TRBD2. There are 14 residues in the CDR3. The trim removed 7 bases at V and 5 bases at J, leaving 10 bases unmatched. Germline V gene lookup returns CDR1 DFQATT and CDR2 SNEGSKA (reference sequence). In DNA form, the CDR3 reads TGCAGTGGCTCGGTGACTAGCGGGATTGACGAGCAGTACTTC. Translation gives CSGSVTSGIDEQYF.

This clonotype was observed at least ten times. CDR3 protein: CSVEVGGRKKFF. The CDR3 DNA reads as TGCAGCGTTGAAGTCGGAGGCAGGAAGAAGTTCTTC. The V gene is TRBV29-1, the J gene TRBJ2-1; perhaps TRBD2 as D (5 bases). The CDR3 has 12 residues. The germline gives CDR1 SQVTM, CDR2 ANQGSEA. V was clipped by 1 base and J by 14 bases, with 15 bases between them.

This clonotype was seen more than once but under ten times. The chain joins TRBV9 to TRBJ2-3; D perhaps matches TRBD1 (6 bases). Between the trimmed V and J ends, which lost 3 bases and 5 bases, there was a span of 10 bases. Germline V CDR1 and CDR2: SGDLS, YYNGEE. The CDR3 extends over 13 amino acids. The CDR3 loop reads CASSATGEDTQYF. Written as DNA, the CDR3 is TGTGCCAGCAGCGCGACAGGTGAAGATACGCAGTATTTT. Using reference TRBV9 and TRBJ2-3 for the parts outside the CDR3, the full variable domain is DSGVTQTPKHLITATGQRVTLRCSPRSGDLSVYWYQQSLDQGLQFLIQYYNGEERAKGNILERFSAQQFPDLHSELNLSSLELGDSALYFCASSATGEDTQYFGPGTRLTVL.

This clonotype was counted between two and nine times. The V call is TRBV6-5, the J call TRBJ2-7; D is perhaps TRBD1 or TRBD2 (6 bases each). Trimming shortened V by 2 bases and J by 1 base, and 18 bases separated the two germline ends. The CDR3 spans 17 residues. CDR1 and CDR2 (germline): MNHEY, SVGAGI. The CDR3 region is CASSYRSSVGGSYEQYF. DNA for the CDR3: TGTGCCAGCAGTTACAGGAGTTCAGTAGGGGGGTCCTACGAGCAGTACTTC.

The V call is TRBV12-3 or TRBV12-4, the J call TRBJ1-1, with D perhaps TRBD1 (5 bases). Trimming removed 6 bases at V and 8 bases at J, with 19 bases between. The CDR3 sequence is 14 residues long. CDR3 coding DNA: TGTGCCAGCAGGCCCACTCAATCCGGGGGAGAAGCTTTCTTT. Protein product: CASRPTQSGGEAFF.

This chain uses TRBV7-6 with TRBJ2-1, with 10 bases aligning to TRBD2. There are 16 residues in the CDR3. Trimming at V came to 3 bases and at J to 4 bases, leaving 6 bases not matched to a gene. Germline CDR1 reads SGHVS; CDR2 reads FNYEAQ. The chain's CDR3 is CASSFSGRISYNEQFF. In DNA, the CDR3 is TGTGCCAGCAGCTTTAGCGGGAGGATCTCGTACAATGAGCAGTTCTTC.

The V gene is TRBV12-3 or TRBV12-4, the J gene TRBJ2-7; maybe TRBD2 (6 bases). The CDR3 is made up of 13 amino acids. V lost 6 bases to trimming and J lost 4 bases, with 13 bases between them. The CDR3 bases are TGTGCCAGCAGCATAGGGACTGCTTACGAGCAGTACTTC. Translating it yields CASSIGTAYEQYF.

This clonotype appeared a single time. The J gene is TRBJ1-5, the V gene TRBV6-1; 7 bases map to TRBD1. This CDR3 is 12 amino acids long. Germline V gene data show CDR1 as MNHNS and CDR2 as SASEGT. Trimming took 11 bases from V and 7 from J; bases not matched to a gene: 8. CDR3 sequence: CAGYRGRQPQHF. The CDR3 DNA reads as TGTGCCGGTTACAGGGGTAGGCAGCCCCAGCATTTT.

The chain carries TRBV2 and TRBJ2-5, with D unclear. Between the trimmed V and J ends, which lost 4 bases and 1 base, there was a span of 13 bases. Per the germline V gene, CDR1 is SNHLY and CDR2 is FYNNEI. CDR3 length equals 15 residues. The CDR3 bases are TGTGCCAGCAGTGCGAGAACGACGCTCCAAGAGACCCAGTACTTC. The encoded protein is CASSARTTLQETQYF.

A few counts support this clonotype. This chain connects TRBV20-1 to TRBJ2-7, with D unclear. CDR1 DFQATT and CDR2 SNEGSKA come from the germline V gene (reference sequence). V was pared by 4 bases and J by 4 bases, with 14 bases between. This CDR3 spans 13 amino acids. CDR3 protein: CSAKRDPSYEQYF. The CDR3 coding sequence is TGCAGTGCTAAAAGAGATCCCTCGTACGAGCAGTACTTC.

This chain joins TRBV7-9 and TRBJ1-2; D is unresolved. Trimming left V 5 bases short and J 8 bases short, with 9 bases between. Per the germline V gene, CDR1 is SEHNR and CDR2 is FQNEAQ (reference sequence). The length of the CDR3 is 11 residues. DNA of the CDR3: TGTGCCAGCAGCGTGACGCGGGGCTACACCTTC. It codes for CASSVTRGYTF.

This clonotype appeared a few times. The J gene is TRBJ2-5, the V gene TRBV12-3 or TRBV12-4; D perhaps matches TRBD2 (5 bases). The CDR3 has 14 amino acids. V gave up 2 bases and J gave up 5 bases, with 12 bases separating them. CDR3 nucleotides: TGTGCCAGCAGTTTAACGCTCGGGGAGGAGACCCAGTACTTC. This gives the protein CASSLTLGEETQYF.

J is TRBJ1-5 and V is TRBV10-3; unclear D gene. This CDR3 has 16 residues. V lost 6 bases, J lost 3 bases, and 18 bases lay in between. CDR1 and CDR2 (germline): ENHRY, SYGVKD. The CDR3 nucleotides read TGTGCCATCAGCGACTCGACTGGGGTGTACAATCAGCCCCAGCATTTT. It is translated as CAISDSTGVYNQPQHF.

This chain uses TRBV5-1 with TRBJ1-2; D is uncertain. Trimming removed 4 bases from V and 5 bases from J, with 12 bases in between. The CDR3 sequence is 13 residues long. The germline V gene encodes CDR1 SGHRS and CDR2 YFSETQ. The CDR3 DNA follows: TGCGCCAGCAGCGTTCAGGCTGGATATGGCTACACCTTC. Translation gives CASSVQAGYGYTF.

The chain has TRBV25-1 and TRBJ2-5; unclear D gene. The germline CDR1 and CDR2 sequences are MGHDK and SYGVNS. Trimming stripped 0 bases from V and 3 bases from J, with 8 bases between. This CDR3 contains 14 residues. CDR3 nucleotide sequence: TGTGCCAGCAGTGAATATGAGGAAGAAGAGACCCAGTACTTC. Translation: CASSEYEEEETQYF.

The chain joins TRBV5-1 to TRBJ2-3; the match to TRBD2 covers 10 bases. J was trimmed by 1 base and V by 6 bases; bases with no gene match: 17. The CDR3 is 19 residues long. Germline-derived CDR1 and CDR2 are SGHRS and YFSETQ. The DNA of the CDR3 is TGCGCCAGCATCGAGCAACCACCGGGACTAGCGCTCCGCACAGATACGCAGTATTTT. It specifies CASIEQPPGLALRTDTQYF.

This clonotype was seen repeatedly, ten times or more. The genes are TRBV29-1 and TRBJ2-7, with D tentatively TRBD1 (6 bases). V was pared by 3 bases and J by 3 bases, with 9 bases between. There are 12 residues in the CDR3. CDR1 and CDR2 (germline): SQVTM, ANQGSEA. The CDR3 bases are TGCAGCGTTGAGGGGGCGGGCTACGAGCAGTACTTC. Encoded protein: CSVEGAGYEQYF.

This chain links TRBV25-1 with TRBJ2-7, with 7 positions matching TRBD1. V was pared by 3 bases and J by 2 bases, with 7 bases of the junction left unmatched. The CDR3 covers 15 residues. From germline, CDR1 is MGHDK and CDR2 SYGVNS. The CDR3 DNA sequence: TGTGCCAGCAGTGACTTCCGGGACAGTCCCTACGAGCAGTACTTC. This encodes CASSDFRDSPYEQYF.

This clonotype was counted many times. The rearrangement joins TRBV20-1 to TRBJ2-3; maybe TRBD2 (6 bases). The CDR3 sequence is 17 residues long. Germline values: CDR1 DFQATT, CDR2 SNEGSKA (reference sequence). V shed 1 base and J shed 2 bases, with 19 bases lying between them. The CDR3 bases are TGCAGTGCTAGAGTCCATGGGCGGGGCCGACCCACAGATACGCAGTATTTT. It specifies CSARVHGRGRPTDTQYF.

This clonotype has just one count. The chain is built from TRBV29-1 and TRBJ1-1, with a weak D call TRBD1 (5 bases). Trimming removed 6 bases from V and 4 bases from J, with 9 bases in between. Per the germline V gene, CDR1 is SQVTM and CDR2 is ANQGSEA. The CDR3 runs to 11 residues. The CDR3 bases are TGCAGCGTGCGGGGGGGCACTGAAGCTTTCTTT. This codes for CSVRGGTEAFF. The full variable domain, with the rest looked up from reference TRBV29-1 and TRBJ1-1, is SAVISQKPSRDICQRGTSLTIQCQVDSQVTMMFWYRQQPGQSLTLIATANQGSEATYESGFVIDKFPISRPNLTFSTLTVSNMSPEDSSIYLCSVRGGTEAFFGQGTRLTVV.

This chain uses TRBV7-9 with TRBJ2-3; 10 nucleotides line up with TRBD1. The trim removed 5 bases at V and 0 bases at J, leaving 5 bases unmatched. The CDR3 is 16 residues long. Looked up from germline, CDR1 is SEHNR and CDR2 is FQNEAQ (reference sequence). CDR3 DNA: TGTGCCAGCAGCCGGGACAGGGGATTGAGCACAGATACGCAGTATTTT. Amino acids: CASSRDRGLSTDTQYF.

Remarks on this clonotype: A much larger clone lies a single base off, so this may be a read error. The chain employs TRBV28 and TRBJ2-1; 7 bases line up with TRBD1. Germline V lookup: CDR1 MDHEN, CDR2 SYDVKM. This CDR3 contains 16 residues. This chain's CDR3 is CASNHFTGTAYNEQSF. The CDR3 DNA sequence: TGTGCCAGCAACCACTTTACCGGGACAGCCTACAATGAGCAGTCCTTC.